Listed here are 21 T cell receptor beta chains from one sample, sequenced in a study of T cell responses to AZD1222 COVID-19 vaccine. Profiled with immunoSEQ multiplex PCR; TCRdb holds only in-frame clones, not every one. The sample consists of over 70,000 clones, 88% of them appearing once. This material consisted of peripheral blood, taken on day 0 of AZD1222 vaccination. The receptors shown here come from an adult in good health.

This chain uses TRBV3-1 (or the pseudogene TRBV3-2) with TRBJ2-5, with 9 bases that match TRBD2. V gave up 2 bases and J gave up 5 bases; unmatched junction bases: 6. Germline CDR1 reads LGHDT; CDR2 reads YNNKEL (reference sequence). The CDR3 consists of 15 residues. CDR3 amino acids: CASSQLSSGGETQYF. CDR3 coding DNA: TGTGCCAGCAGCCAACTCTCGAGCGGGGGGGAGACCCAGTACTTC.

CDR3 DNA sequence: TGTGCCAGCAGTTACGGACTAGCGGGAGGGAGGAGCGAGCAGTACTTC. Translating gives CASSYGLAGGRSEQYF. The chain recombines TRBV6-2 or TRBV6-3 with TRBJ2-7, with TRBD2 identical over 15 bases. There are 16 residues in the CDR3. Trimming cost V 2 bases and J 6 bases; bases outside gene matches: 5. Germline V gene sequence: CDR1 MNHEY, CDR2 SVGEGT.

The genes are TRBV3-1 (or the pseudogene TRBV3-2) and TRBJ2-2; tentative D call: TRBD2 (5 bases). CDR1 LGHDT and CDR2 YNNKEL come from the germline V gene (reference sequence). The ends were cut back, 3 bases at V and 0 bases at J, with 17 bases in the middle. CDR3 size: 18 residues. CDR3 nucleotides: TGTGCCAGCAGCCAGCACAAACGGGGAGTCGCGAACACCGGGGAGCTGTTTTTT. Translated: CASSQHKRGVANTGELFF.

V usage is TRBV5-1 and J usage is TRBJ2-7; no definite D call. The CDR3 totals 13 residues. CDR1 SGHRS and CDR2 YFSETQ come from the germline V gene. V was shortened by 7 bases and J by 6 bases, with 17 bases between the two germline ends. This CDR3 reads CASRLVGKTEQYF. Here the CDR3 DNA reads TGCGCCAGCCGACTGGTGGGGAAAACCGAGCAGTACTTC. Full variable domain (rest looked up from reference TRBV5-1 and TRBJ2-7): KAGVTQTPRYLIKTRGQQVTLSCSPISGHRSVSWYQQTPGQGLQFLFEYFSETQRNKGNFPGRFSGRQFSNSRSEMNVSTLELGDSALYLCASRLVGKTEQYFGPGTRLTVT.

The chain links TRBV3-1 (or the pseudogene TRBV3-2) to TRBJ1-1, with D possibly being TRBD1 (5 bases). Germline values: CDR1 LGHDT, CDR2 YNNKEL (reference sequence). The CDR3 spans 13 residues. The ends were cut back, 1 base at V and 5 bases at J, with 8 bases in the middle. In DNA form, the CDR3 reads TGTGCCAGCAGCCAAGGGGGCCGTACTGAAGCTTTCTTT. Protein: CASSQGGRTEAFF.

The chain has TRBV28 and TRBJ2-7, with D tentatively TRBD2 (6 bases). The CDR3 sequence is 15 residues long. Germline CDR1 MDHEN, CDR2 SYDVKM. The V end was cut by 5 bases, the J end by 1 base, with 15 bases between. As DNA, the CDR3 is TGTGCCAGCAGTGTCGCGCTGGCGGGGTCCTACGAGCAGTACTTC. Protein sequence: CASSVALAGSYEQYF.

The rearrangement links TRBV28 to TRBJ1-2; 7 positions match TRBD1. This CDR3 region has 14 residues. V shed 4 bases and J 5 bases; nucleotides not matched to a gene: 7. CDR1 is MDHEN and CDR2 is SYDVKM in the germline V gene. CDR3 nucleotides: TGTGCCAGCAGTTCCCCCAGGGGGGATTATGGCTACACCTTC. It is translated as CASSSPRGDYGYTF.

The V call is TRBV7-3, the J call TRBJ2-1; D is tentatively TRBD1 or TRBD2 (5 bases each). Trimming pared 6 bases from V and 2 bases from J, leaving 14 bases between. This CDR3 has 15 amino acids. Germline-derived CDR1 and CDR2 are SGHTA and FQGTGA. The CDR3 spells CASSPMSGPYNEQFF. CDR3 nucleotide sequence: TGTGCCAGCAGTCCCATGTCGGGGCCCTACAATGAGCAGTTCTTC.

This clone has a single count. The V gene is TRBV7-2, the J gene TRBJ1-3; no clear D. Per germline, CDR1 SGHTA and CDR2 FQGNSA. V shed 5 bases and J shed 4 bases, with 15 bases lying between them. There are 15 residues in the CDR3. The CDR3 nucleotides are TGTGCCAGCAGCCCCGGCCTAGGGTTCGGAAACACCATATATTTT. Translating gives CASSPGLGFGNTIYF.

V and J are TRBV2 and TRBJ2-7; tentatively, D is TRBD1 (5 bases). The CDR3 runs 16 residues. Germline-derived CDR1 and CDR2 are SNHLY and FYNNEI. Trimming cost V 2 bases and J 2 bases, with 16 bases left between them. The CDR3 DNA reads TGTGCCAGCAGTGAAAGGCTGGGGCGGTACCCCTACGAGCAGTACTTC. Its protein product is CASSERLGRYPYEQYF.

V usage is TRBV7-2 and J usage is TRBJ1-4; no firm D call. Germline values: CDR1 SGHTA, CDR2 FQGNSA. There are 15 residues in the CDR3. The V end lost 4 bases, the J end lost 4 bases, and 13 bases lay between the germline ends. CDR3 in DNA: TGTGCCAGCAGCTCCTACACGGATGGTAATGAAAAACTGTTTTTT. This codes for CASSSYTDGNEKLFF.

The chain employs TRBV7-3 and TRBJ2-3; D may correspond to TRBD1 or TRBD2 (5 bases each). This CDR3 has 16 residues. Between the trimmed V and J ends, which lost 5 bases and 2 bases, there was a span of 17 bases. The germline V gene has CDR1 SGHTA and CDR2 FQGTGA. The CDR3, as DNA: TGTGCCAGCAGCCCCCTTTTAGCCGGGGCCACAGATACGCAGTATTTT. Residues: CASSPLLAGATDTQYF.

Regarding this clone: This same CDR3 is encoded by further DNA sequences in the sample. CDR3 in amino acids: CASSPGQGAGNTIYF. The CDR3 DNA reads TGCGCCAGCAGCCCGGGACAGGGAGCCGGAAACACCATATATTTT. This chain joins TRBV5-1 and TRBJ1-3, with 9 positions matching TRBD1. Germline V gene data show CDR1 as SGHRS and CDR2 as YFSETQ. The CDR3 runs to 15 residues. V shed 4 bases and J 4 bases; nucleotides not matched to a gene: 6.

This chain uses TRBV7-8 with TRBJ2-7; 8 nucleotides agree with TRBD1. This CDR3 is built from 13 residues. Trimming cost V 1 base and J 6 bases; bases outside gene matches: 2. The germline gives CDR1 SGHVS, CDR2 FQNEAQ. The CDR3 DNA sequence: TGTGCCAGCAGCTTAGAGACAGGGGTCGAGCAGTACTTC. This sequence encodes CASSLETGVEQYF. Full variable domain (rest looked up from reference TRBV7-8 and TRBJ2-7): GAGVSQSPRYKVAKRGQDVALRCDPISGHVSLFWYQQALGQGPEFLTYFQNEAQLDKSGLPSDRFFAERPEGSVSTLKIQRTQQEDSAVYLCASSLETGVEQYFGPGTRLTVT.

The chain recombines TRBV5-6 with TRBJ2-3, with D unclear. The CDR3 covers 11 residues. V dropped 0 bases and J dropped 6 bases, with 2 bases sitting between them. CDR1 is SGHDT, CDR2 YYEEEE, per germline. DNA of the CDR3: TGTGCCAGCAGCTTGGTGGATACGCAGTATTTT. Encoded protein: CASSLVDTQYF.

This chain uses TRBV3-1 (or the pseudogene TRBV3-2) with TRBJ2-2, with D perhaps matching TRBD2 (9 bases). The V end was cut by 1 base, the J end by 0 bases, with 15 bases between. From germline, CDR1 is LGHDT and CDR2 YNNKEL (reference sequence). CDR3 length equals 18 residues. Written as DNA, the CDR3 is TGTGCCAGCAGCCAAGCAGGGGGCGGGAGGGCGAACACCGGGGAGCTGTTTTTT. It codes for CASSQAGGGRANTGELFF.

The rearrangement joins TRBV28 to TRBJ1-6; no clear D. Germline-derived CDR1 and CDR2 are MDHEN and SYDVKM. This CDR3 is built from 15 residues. V lost 1 base and J 14 bases, leaving 18 bases between the germline ends. The CDR3 region has the DNA TGTGCCAGCAGTTTATTGTGGGTCACCGGGGTCACCCTCCACTTT. Protein product: CASSLLWVTGVTLHF.

The chain uses TRBV6-2 or TRBV6-3 and TRBJ1-1; no clear D. Between the trimmed V and J ends, which lost 5 bases and 1 base, there was a span of 8 bases. The CDR3 totals 13 residues. Germline CDR1 and CDR2: MNHEY and SVGEGT. This CDR3 reads CASSRRENTEAFF. The CDR3 coding sequence is TGTGCCAGCAGTAGGCGGGAGAACACTGAAGCTTTCTTT.

This clone has only a few counts. The chain joins TRBV19 to TRBJ2-1, with TRBD2 identical over 12 bases. The CDR3 loop spans 15 amino acids. Germline V gene lookup returns CDR1 LNHDA and CDR2 SQIVND (reference sequence). The J segment lost 7 bases and the V segment lost 3 bases, leaving 4 bases of the junction unmatched. Written as DNA, the CDR3 is TGTGCCAGTAGTATCCTAGCGGGAGGGTTTAATGAGCAGTTCTTC. It yields the protein CASSILAGGFNEQFF.

V usage is TRBV19 and J usage is TRBJ2-3; tentative D call: TRBD2 (6 bases). V shed 1 base and J shed 4 bases, with 6 bases lying between them. CDR1 and CDR2 from the germline V gene are LNHDA and SQIVND (reference sequence). The CDR3 totals 13 residues. CDR3 nucleotide sequence: TGTGCCAGTAGTATAGGGGAGGCAGATACGCAGTATTTT. It encodes CASSIGEADTQYF.

This rearrangement joins TRBV6-5 to TRBJ1-1; D gene ambiguous. This CDR3 is built from 12 residues. V lost 4 bases and J 10 bases, leaving 13 bases between the germline ends. CDR1 is MNHEY and CDR2 is SVGAGI in the germline V gene. The CDR3 DNA is TGTGCCAGCAGTTCCAGCCCCGCGATAGCTTTCTTT. It yields the protein CASSSSPAIAFF.